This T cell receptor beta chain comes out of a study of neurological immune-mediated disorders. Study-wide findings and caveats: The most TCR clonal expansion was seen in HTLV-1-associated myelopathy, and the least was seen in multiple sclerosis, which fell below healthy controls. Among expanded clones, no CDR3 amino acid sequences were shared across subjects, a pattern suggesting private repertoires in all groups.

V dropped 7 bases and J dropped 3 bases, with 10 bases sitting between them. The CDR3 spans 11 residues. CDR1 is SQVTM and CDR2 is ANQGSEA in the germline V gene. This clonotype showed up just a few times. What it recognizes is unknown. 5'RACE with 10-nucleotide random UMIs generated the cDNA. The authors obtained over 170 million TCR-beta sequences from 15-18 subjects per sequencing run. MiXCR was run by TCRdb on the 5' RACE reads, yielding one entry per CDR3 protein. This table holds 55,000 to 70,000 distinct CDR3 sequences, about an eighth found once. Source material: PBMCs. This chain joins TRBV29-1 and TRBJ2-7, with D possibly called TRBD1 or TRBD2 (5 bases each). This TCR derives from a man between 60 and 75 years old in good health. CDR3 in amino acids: CSGGEVYEQYF. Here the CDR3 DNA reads TGCAGCGGAGGGGAAGTCTACGAGCAGTACTTC.